A selection of T cell receptor beta chains follows, all from one sample in a study of cytomegalovirus exposure and HLA in healthy donors. Sequenced by immunoSEQ multiplex PCR; TCRdb stores in-frame clones only, minus some. Of about 210,000 clones in the sample, about 79% were seen once. What was sequenced was PBMCs. Receptors originate from a male donor in good health and CMV-seronegative. Both conserved end residues are part of each CDR3. A D gene is named only where the DNA matches it firmly. Where a row states a size, it is once, few, many or the class of an expanded clone; other rows omit it.

TGTGCCAGCCTAGACCCCCGCTGGAGGGATACGCAGTATTTT	CASLDPRWRDTQYF	TRBV19	.	TRBJ2-3	.
TGTGCCAGCAGTGAATCTCTAGCGGGGGACAATGAGCAGTTCTTC	CASSESLAGDNEQFF	TRBV25-1	TRBD2	TRBJ2-1	.
TGTGCCAGCAGCTCCGGAACTAGCGGGAGGGCAGGAGAGCAGTTCTTC	CASSSGTSGRAGEQFF	TRBV11-3	TRBD2	TRBJ2-1	.
TGTGCCAGCAGTGACCCGTCGACAGGGCCTAATGAAAAACTGTTTTTT	CASSDPSTGPNEKLFF	TRBV6-1	TRBD1	TRBJ1-4	.
TGTGCCTGGAGTCCGGGGGGGGGTGGCTACACCTTC	CAWSPGGGGYTF	TRBV30	.	TRBJ1-2	.
TGTGCCAGCAGTGGGCCGGGACAGGCCTGGGAAAAACTGTTTTTT	CASSGPGQAWEKLFF	TRBV2	TRBD1	TRBJ1-4	.
TGTGCCAGTAGGGGACAGATCCAAGAGACCCAGTACTTC	CASRGQIQETQYF	TRBV19	TRBD1	TRBJ2-5	.
TGTGCCGCCAGGGGAAGTACCACTGAAGCTTTCTTT	CAARGSTTEAFF	TRBV6-6	.	TRBJ1-1	few
TGTGCCAGCAGCAACCCTCCTCTTTATGGGACAGAGAACTACGAGCAGTACTTC	CASSNPPLYGTENYEQYF	TRBV21-1	.	TRBJ2-7	.
TGTGCCAGCAGATACGGGCGGGGCTTTGGGAATAATTCACCCCTCCACTTT	CASRYGRGFGNNSPLHF	TRBV28	.	TRBJ1-6	.
TGTGCCAGCAGAGGAGGGTCCTACGAGCAGTACTTC	CASRGGSYEQYF	TRBV25-1	.	TRBJ2-7	few
TGTGCCAGCAGCCAACCCCGGGGGGGGCTAAATTATTCACCCCTCCACTTT	CASSQPRGGLNYSPLHF	TRBV14	.	TRBJ1-6	.
TGTGCCAGCAGTCCGCCGGGACAGGCTGTTTACGAGCAGTACTTC	CASSPPGQAVYEQYF	TRBV6-5	TRBD1	TRBJ2-7	few
TGTGCCAGCAGTCAAATACAGGATCCCGGTGGCTACACCTTC	CASSQIQDPGGYTF	TRBV6-5	.	TRBJ1-2	.
TGTGCCAGCAGCGACCCGGGGGGGCGTGGGGACTATGGCTACACCTTC	CASSDPGGRGDYGYTF	TRBV6-6	.	TRBJ1-2	.
TGTGCCAGCAGCTTAGCCGTAGCGGGAGGGGGTGGAGAGACCCAGTACTTC	CASSLAVAGGGGETQYF	TRBV7-9	TRBD2	TRBJ2-5	.
TGCGCCAGCAGCCAAGAAGTAGGTGAGGGGACAGCAACTAATGAAAAACTGTTTTTT	CASSQEVGEGTATNEKLFF	TRBV4-3	TRBD1	TRBJ1-4	.
TGTGCCAGCTCACCACTAGGGAGGCAGGGCGGCACAGATACGCAGTATTTT	CASSPLGRQGGTDTQYF	TRBV18	.	TRBJ2-3	.